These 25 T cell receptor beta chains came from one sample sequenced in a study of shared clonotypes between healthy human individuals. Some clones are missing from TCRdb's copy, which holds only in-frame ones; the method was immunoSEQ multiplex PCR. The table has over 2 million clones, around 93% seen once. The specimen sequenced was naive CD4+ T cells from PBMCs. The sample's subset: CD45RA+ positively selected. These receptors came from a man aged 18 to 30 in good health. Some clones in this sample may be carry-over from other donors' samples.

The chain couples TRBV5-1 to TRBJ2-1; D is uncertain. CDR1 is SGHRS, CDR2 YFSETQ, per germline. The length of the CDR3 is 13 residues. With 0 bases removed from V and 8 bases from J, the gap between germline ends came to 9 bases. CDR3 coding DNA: TGCGCCAGCAGCTTGGAGACTTTGGATGAGCAGTTCTTC. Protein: CASSLETLDEQFF.

The CDR3 DNA sequence: TGTGCCACCAGCAGAGATCAACAGGGGCGTGAGCAGTTCTTC. Translated, it gives CATSRDQQGREQFF. The chain combines TRBV15 with TRBJ2-1; 7 bases match TRBD1. Germline assignment: CDR1 LNHNV and CDR2 YYDKDF (reference sequence). The CDR3 is made up of 14 amino acids. V lost 0 bases to trimming and J lost 9 bases; unmatched junction nucleotides: 5.

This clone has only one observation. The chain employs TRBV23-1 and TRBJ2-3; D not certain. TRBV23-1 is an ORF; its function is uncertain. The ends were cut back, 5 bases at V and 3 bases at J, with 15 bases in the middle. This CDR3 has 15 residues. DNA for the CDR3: TGCGCCAGCAGTTTCGGGCAAAGCGTGACAGATACGCAGTATTTT. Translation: CASSFGQSVTDTQYF.

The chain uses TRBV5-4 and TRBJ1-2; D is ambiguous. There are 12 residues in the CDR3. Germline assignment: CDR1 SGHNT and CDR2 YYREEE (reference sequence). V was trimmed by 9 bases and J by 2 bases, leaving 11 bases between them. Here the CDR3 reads CAIGEGNYGYTF. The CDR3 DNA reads TGTGCCATTGGTGAAGGGAACTATGGCTACACCTTC.

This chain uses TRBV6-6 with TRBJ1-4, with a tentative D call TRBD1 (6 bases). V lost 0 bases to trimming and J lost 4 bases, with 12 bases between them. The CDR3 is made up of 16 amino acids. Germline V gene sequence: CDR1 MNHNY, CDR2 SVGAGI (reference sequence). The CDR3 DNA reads TGTGCCAGCAGTTACTCAAACGGACAGATTAATGAAAAACTGTTTTTT. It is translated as CASSYSNGQINEKLFF.

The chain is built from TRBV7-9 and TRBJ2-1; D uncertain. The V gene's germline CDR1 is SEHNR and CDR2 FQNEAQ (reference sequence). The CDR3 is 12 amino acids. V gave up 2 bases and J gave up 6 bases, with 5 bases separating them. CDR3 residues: CASSLSLNEQFF. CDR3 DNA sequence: TGTGCCAGCAGCTTAAGTCTCAATGAGCAGTTCTTC.

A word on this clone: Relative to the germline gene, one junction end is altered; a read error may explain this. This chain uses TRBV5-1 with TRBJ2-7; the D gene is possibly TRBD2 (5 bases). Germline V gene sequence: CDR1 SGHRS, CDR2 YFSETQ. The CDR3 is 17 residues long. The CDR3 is CASSLLPARTGNYEQYF. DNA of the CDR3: TGCGCCAGCAGCTTGCTCCCGGCACGGACTGGGAACTACGAGCAGTATTTC.

CDR3 in DNA: TGTGCCAGCAGCTTGGCAGAATATAGCAATCAGCCCCAGCATTTT. As protein: CASSLAEYSNQPQHF. This chain uses TRBV5-8 with TRBJ1-5; D is unresolved. This CDR3 is built from 15 residues. Trimming took 0 bases from V and 0 from J, leaving 7 bases between them. Germline V gene sequence: CDR1 SGHTS, CDR2 YDEGEE.

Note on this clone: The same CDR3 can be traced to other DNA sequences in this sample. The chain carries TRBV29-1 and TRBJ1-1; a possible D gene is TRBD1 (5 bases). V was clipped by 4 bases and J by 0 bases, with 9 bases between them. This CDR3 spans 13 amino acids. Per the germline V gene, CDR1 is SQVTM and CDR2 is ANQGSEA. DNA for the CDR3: TGCAGCGTTGGGGGCCCGATGAACACTGAAGCTTTCTTT. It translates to CSVGGPMNTEAFF.

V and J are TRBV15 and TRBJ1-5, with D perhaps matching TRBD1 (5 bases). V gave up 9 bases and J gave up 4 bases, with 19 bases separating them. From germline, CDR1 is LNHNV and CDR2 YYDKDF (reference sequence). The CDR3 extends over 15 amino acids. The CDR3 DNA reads TGTGCCACGCTGGATGAAGGGGCAGGGAATCAGCCCCAGCATTTT. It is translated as CATLDEGAGNQPQHF.

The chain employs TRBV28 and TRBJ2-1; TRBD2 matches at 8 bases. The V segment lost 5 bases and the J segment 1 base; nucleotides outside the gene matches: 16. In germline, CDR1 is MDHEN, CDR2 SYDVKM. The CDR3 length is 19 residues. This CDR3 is CASSSRRLAGPGSYNEQFF. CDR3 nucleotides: TGTGCCAGCAGTAGTCGGAGGCTAGCGGGTCCCGGGTCCTACAATGAGCAGTTCTTC. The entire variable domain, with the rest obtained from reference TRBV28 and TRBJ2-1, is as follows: DVKVTQSSRYLVKRTGEKVFLECVQDMDHENMFWYRQDPGLGLRLIYFSYDVKMKEKGDIPEGYSVSREKKERFSLILESASTNQTSMYLCASSSRRLAGPGSYNEQFFGPGTRLTVL.

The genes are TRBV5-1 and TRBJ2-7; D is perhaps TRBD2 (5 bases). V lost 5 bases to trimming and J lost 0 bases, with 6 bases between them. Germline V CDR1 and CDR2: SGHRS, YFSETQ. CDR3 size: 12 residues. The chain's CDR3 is CASSRGSYEQYF. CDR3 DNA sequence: TGCGCCAGCAGTCGGGGCTCCTACGAGCAGTACTTC.

The CDR3, as DNA: TGCGCCAGCAGCCCGGGACAGGGTCCCAATTACGAGCAGTACTTC. Protein product: CASSPGQGPNYEQYF. V gene TRBV4-1 combines with J gene TRBJ2-7, with 9 bases identical to TRBD1. V shed 4 bases and J 4 bases; nucleotides not matched to a gene: 8. The CDR3 is 15 amino acids. Germline V gene data show CDR1 as MGHRA and CDR2 as YSYEKL.

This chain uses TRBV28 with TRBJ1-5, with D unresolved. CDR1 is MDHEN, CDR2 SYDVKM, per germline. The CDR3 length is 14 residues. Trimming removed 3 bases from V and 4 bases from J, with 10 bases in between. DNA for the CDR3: TGTGCCAGCAGTTTGAGCTCGTGGAATCAGCCCCAGCATTTT. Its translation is CASSLSSWNQPQHF.

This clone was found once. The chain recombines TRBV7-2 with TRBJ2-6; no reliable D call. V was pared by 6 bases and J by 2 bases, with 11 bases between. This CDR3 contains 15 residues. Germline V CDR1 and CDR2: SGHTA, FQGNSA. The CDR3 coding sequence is TGTGCCAGCAGTCAGGATGGGGCTGGGGCCAACGTCCTGACTTTC. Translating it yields CASSQDGAGANVLTF.

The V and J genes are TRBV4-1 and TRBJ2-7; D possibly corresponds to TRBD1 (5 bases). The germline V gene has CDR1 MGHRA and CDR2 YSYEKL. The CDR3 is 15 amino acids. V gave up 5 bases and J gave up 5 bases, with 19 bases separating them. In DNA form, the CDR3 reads TGCGCCAGCAGCACGCGCGCACTACCACAGGACGAGCAGTACTTC. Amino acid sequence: CASSTRALPQDEQYF.

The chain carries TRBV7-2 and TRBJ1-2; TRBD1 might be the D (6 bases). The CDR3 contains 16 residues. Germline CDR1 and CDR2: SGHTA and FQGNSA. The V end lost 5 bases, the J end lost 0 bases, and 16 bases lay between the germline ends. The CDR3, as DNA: TGTGCCAGCAGCCCCGCCGGGACAAACCCTAACTATGGCTACACCTTC. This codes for CASSPAGTNPNYGYTF.

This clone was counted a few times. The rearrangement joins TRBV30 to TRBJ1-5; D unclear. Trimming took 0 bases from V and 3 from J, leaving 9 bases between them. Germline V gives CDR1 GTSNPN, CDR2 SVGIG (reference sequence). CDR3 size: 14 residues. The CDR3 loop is CAWSVLSTNQPQHF. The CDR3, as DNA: TGTGCCTGGAGTGTACTCTCTACCAATCAGCCCCAGCATTTT.

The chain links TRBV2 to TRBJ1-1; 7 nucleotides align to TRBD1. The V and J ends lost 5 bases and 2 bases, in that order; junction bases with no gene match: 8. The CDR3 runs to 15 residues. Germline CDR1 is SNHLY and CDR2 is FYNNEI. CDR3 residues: CASSRTGFKNTEAFF. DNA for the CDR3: TGTGCCAGCAGTAGGACAGGCTTCAAAAACACTGAAGCTTTCTTT.

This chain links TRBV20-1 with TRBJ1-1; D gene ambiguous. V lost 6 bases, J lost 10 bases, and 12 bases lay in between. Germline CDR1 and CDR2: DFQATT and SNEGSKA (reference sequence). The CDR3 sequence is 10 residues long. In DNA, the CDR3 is TGCAGTGCCACAAAGAAAGGAGCTTTCTTT. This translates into CSATKKGAFF.

The CDR3 is CASSESLAQDTQYF. In DNA, the CDR3 is TGCGCCAGCAGTGAGTCTTTAGCGCAAGATACGCAGTATTTT. This chain links TRBV10-1 with TRBJ2-3; possible D gene TRBD2, 5 bases. Germline CDR1 WNHNN, CDR2 SYGVQD (reference sequence). Trimming shortened V by 0 bases and J by 5 bases, and 9 bases separated the two germline ends. CDR3 length: 14 amino acids.

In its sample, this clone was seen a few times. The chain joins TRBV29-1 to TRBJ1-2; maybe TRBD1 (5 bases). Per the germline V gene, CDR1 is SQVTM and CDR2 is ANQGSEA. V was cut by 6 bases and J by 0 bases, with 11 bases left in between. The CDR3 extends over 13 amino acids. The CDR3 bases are TGCAGCGTGGTGACAGATTCTAACTATGGCTACACCTTC. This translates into CSVVTDSNYGYTF.

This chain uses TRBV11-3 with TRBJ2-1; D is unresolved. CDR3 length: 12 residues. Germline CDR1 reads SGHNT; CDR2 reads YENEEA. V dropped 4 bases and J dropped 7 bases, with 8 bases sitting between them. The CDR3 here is CASSSDENEQFF. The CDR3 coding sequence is TGTGCCAGCAGCTCGGACGAAAATGAGCAGTTCTTC. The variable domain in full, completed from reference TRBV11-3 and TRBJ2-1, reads EAGVVQSPRYKIIEKKQPVAFWCNPISGHNTLYWYLQNLGQGPELLIRYENEEAVDDSQLPKDRFSAERLKGVDSTLKIQPAELGDSAVYLCASSSDENEQFFGPGTRLTVL.

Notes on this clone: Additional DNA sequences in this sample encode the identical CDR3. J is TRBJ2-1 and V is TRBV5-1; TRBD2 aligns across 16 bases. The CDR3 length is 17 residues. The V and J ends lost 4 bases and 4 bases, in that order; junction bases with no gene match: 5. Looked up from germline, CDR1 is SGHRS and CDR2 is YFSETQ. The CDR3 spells CASSVGLAGGLYNEQFF. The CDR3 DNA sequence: TGCGCCAGCAGCGTGGGACTAGCGGGAGGGCTTTACAATGAGCAGTTCTTC.

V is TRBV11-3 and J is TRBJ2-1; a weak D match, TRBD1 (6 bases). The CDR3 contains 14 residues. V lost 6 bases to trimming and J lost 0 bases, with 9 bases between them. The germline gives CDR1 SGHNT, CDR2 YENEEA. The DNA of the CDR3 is TGTGCCAGCAGTGTGGACAGCTCCTACAATGAGCAGTTCTTC. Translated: CASSVDSSYNEQFF.